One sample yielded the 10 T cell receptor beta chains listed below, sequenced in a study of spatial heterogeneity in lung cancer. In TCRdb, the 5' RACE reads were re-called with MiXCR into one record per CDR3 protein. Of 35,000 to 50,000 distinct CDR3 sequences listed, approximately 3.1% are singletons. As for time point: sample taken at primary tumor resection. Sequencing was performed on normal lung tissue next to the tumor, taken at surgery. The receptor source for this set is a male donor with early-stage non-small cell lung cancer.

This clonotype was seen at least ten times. The CDR3 DNA sequence: TGTGCCAGCAGCGTCAGGGCGTCGGTCACCGGGGAGCTGTTTTTT. This sequence encodes CASSVRASVTGELFF. The V call is TRBV28, the J call TRBJ2-2; a weak D match, TRBD1 (5 bases). The CDR3 is 15 amino acids. V was trimmed by 6 bases and J by 4 bases, leaving 15 bases between them. Germline V CDR1 and CDR2: MDHEN, SYDVKM.

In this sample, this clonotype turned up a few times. The CDR3 protein is CASSFPLETQYF. The CDR3 DNA reads TGTGCCAGCAGTTTCCCACTAGAGACCCAGTACTTC. The rearrangement joins TRBV27 to TRBJ2-5; D remains unclear. Per germline, CDR1 MNHEY and CDR2 SMNVEV (reference sequence). The CDR3 extends over 12 amino acids. The germline V and J ends were trimmed by 3 bases and 4 bases, with 6 bases remaining between them.

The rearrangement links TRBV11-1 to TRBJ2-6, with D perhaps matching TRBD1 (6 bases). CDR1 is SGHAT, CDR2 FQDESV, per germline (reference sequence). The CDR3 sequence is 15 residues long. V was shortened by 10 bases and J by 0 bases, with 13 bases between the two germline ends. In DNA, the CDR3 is TGTGCCACAAGTGGGGGCGCCTCTGGGGCCAACGTCCTGACTTTC. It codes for CATSGGASGANVLTF.

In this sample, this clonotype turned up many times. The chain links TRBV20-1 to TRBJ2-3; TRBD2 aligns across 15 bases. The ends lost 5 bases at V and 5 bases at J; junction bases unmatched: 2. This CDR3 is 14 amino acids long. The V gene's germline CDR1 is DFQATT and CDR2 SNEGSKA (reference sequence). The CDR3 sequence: CSAGLAGGKDTQYF. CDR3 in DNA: TGCAGTGCTGGACTAGCGGGAGGGAAAGATACGCAGTATTTT.

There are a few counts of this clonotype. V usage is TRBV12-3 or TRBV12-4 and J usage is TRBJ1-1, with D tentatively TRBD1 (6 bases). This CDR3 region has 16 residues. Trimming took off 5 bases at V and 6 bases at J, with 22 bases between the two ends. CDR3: CASSPFGSTGQSEAFF. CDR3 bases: TGTGCCAGCAGTCCCTTTGGCTCGACAGGCCAGTCTGAAGCTTTCTTT.

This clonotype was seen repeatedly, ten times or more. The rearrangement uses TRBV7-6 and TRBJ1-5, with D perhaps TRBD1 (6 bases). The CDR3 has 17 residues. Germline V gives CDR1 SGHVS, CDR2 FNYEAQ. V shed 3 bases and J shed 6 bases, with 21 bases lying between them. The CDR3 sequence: CASSLNIEPGRGQPQHF. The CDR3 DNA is TGTGCCAGCAGCTTGAATATTGAGCCGGGCAGGGGTCAGCCCCAGCATTTT.

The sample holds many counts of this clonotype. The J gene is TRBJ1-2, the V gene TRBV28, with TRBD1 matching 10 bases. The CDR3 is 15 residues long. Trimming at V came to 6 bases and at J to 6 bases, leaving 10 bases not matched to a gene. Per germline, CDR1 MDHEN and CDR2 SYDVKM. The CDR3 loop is CASRRSTGGDDGYTF. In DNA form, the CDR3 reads TGTGCCAGCAGGAGATCGACAGGGGGCGATGATGGCTACACCTTC.

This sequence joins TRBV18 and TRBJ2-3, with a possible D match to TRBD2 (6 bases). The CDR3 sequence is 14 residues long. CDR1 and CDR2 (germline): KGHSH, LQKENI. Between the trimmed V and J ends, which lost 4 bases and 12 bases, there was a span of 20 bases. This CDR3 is CASSLQRETGLQYF. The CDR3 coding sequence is TGTGCCAGCTCACTCCAACGGGAGACTGGCCTTCAGTATTTT.

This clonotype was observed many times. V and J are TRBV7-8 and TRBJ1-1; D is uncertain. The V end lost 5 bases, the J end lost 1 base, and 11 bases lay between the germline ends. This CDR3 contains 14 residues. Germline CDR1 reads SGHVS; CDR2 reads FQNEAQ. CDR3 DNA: TGTGCCAGCAGCCTCCCAAATCCGAACACTGAAGCTTTCTTT. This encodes CASSLPNPNTEAFF.

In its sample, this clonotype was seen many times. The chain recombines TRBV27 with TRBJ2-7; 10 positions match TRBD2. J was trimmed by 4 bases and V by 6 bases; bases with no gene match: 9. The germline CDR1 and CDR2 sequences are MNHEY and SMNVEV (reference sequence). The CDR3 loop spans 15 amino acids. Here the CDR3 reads CASSRPGTSVYEQYF. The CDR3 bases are TGTGCCAGCAGCCGTCCCGGGACTAGCGTTTACGAGCAGTACTTC.